This TCR beta chain appears in the sequencing data of a study of CD8 T cells in Susac syndrome (dated by TCRdb to the late 2010s). Looking at the study overall: The study used repertoire sequencing to test whether antigen drove CD8+ T cell activation and differentiation in Susac syndrome.

High-throughput TCR beta sequencing profiled peripheral blood CD8+ and CD4+ T cells from healthy donors, Susac syndrome patients and multiple sclerosis patients. Treatment-naive patients with stable or active relapsing-remitting disease fulfilling revised McDonald criteria were used as multiple sclerosis controls. Bulk CD8+ and CD4+ T cells were purified by magnetic negative isolation, whereas CD8+ TEMRA cells were enriched by FACS. Blood was collected in EDTA tubes and processed within 24 hours, with PBMCs isolated through density gradient centrifugation. PBMCs destined for TCR sequencing were cryopreserved in liquid nitrogen and later thawed in a 37 °C water bath. The sorted or isolated CD4+, CD8+ and CD8+ TEMRA cells had a purity of 90% or higher. Relative to germline, V is 1 base shorter and J is 2 bases shorter, with 8 bases between their ends. The CDR3 holds 14 amino acids from the cysteine to the phenylalanine. Here the CDR3 DNA is all that survives: 42 bases in frame from base 1. Per the germline V gene, LGHNA is the CDR1 and YNFKEQ is the CDR2.

In its sample, this clonotype was seen once. The clone's antigen remains unknown. It has no much larger one-base neighbor in the sample; base qualities were not kept. One read alone lends weak support. Broad study findings and their caveats: The number of individuals in the TCR sequencing and HLA analysis was recognized as being relatively small.

RNA was extracted using the RNeasy kit, and about 0.45 to 1 ug of the RNA was reverse transcribed with random hexamers. The immunoSEQ multiplex PCR assay, which covers 54 Vbeta and 13 Jbeta segments, was used to amplify TCR beta CDR3 regions. To correct PCR amplification bias, a synthetic template baseline was used for both primer optimization and computational correction. Regarding the original processing steps: Reads were assigned to V, D and J genes according to IMGT and analyzed in immunoSEQ Analyzer, with only productive sequences retained. Clonality was computed as one minus Shannon entropy normalized by log2 of the number of productive unique sequences. For each patient and control, public and private clones were evaluated among the 100 most prevalent clones. Clones were defined as Susac-specific when absent from the healthy and MS cohorts, from fewer than 1,200 published viral clones and from other ImmuneACCESS disease sequences. TCRdb ran its own pipeline on the public reads, namely fastp trimming at Q25 and MiXCR clone calling, and kept in-frame beta chains. CDR3 protein duplicates are merged, each entry listing the most common genes and DNA. The V and J calls reflect TCRdb's pipeline rather than the authors' work. In this sample the table shows some 200,000 distinct CDR3 sequences, around 96% of which occur a single time. The ten largest clonotypes hold roughly 0.1% of the sample.

The receptor was isolated from a human donor with multiple sclerosis. This sequence uses TRBV4-2 and TRBJ2-5, with the D gene not confidently named. Sequencing was performed on CD4+ T cells from PBMCs. The CDR3 protein sequence reads: CASSQGDDQETQYF. The base sequence is TGTGCCAGCAGCCAAGGAGACGATCAAGAGACCCAGTACTTC.